Presented here are 17 T cell receptor beta chains from one specimen sequenced in a study of T cell responses to AZD1222 COVID-19 vaccine. Clones were read by immunoSEQ multiplex PCR, and TCRdb kept only the in-frame ones, dropping some. In the table there are some 150,000 clones, more than 80% of which are singletons. The starting material was peripheral blood, obtained 28 days after the second AZD1222 dose. These receptors all stem from an adult who received the AZD1222 COVID-19 vaccine.

The V call is TRBV5-8, the J call TRBJ2-3; D is perhaps TRBD1 (6 bases). Germline loops: CDR1 SGHTS, CDR2 YDEGEE. Trimming removed 9 bases at V and 0 bases at J, with 17 bases between. This CDR3 contains 15 residues. This CDR3 is CATTLQGTSTDTQYF. CDR3 nucleotide sequence: TGTGCCACGACACTACAGGGCACTAGCACAGATACGCAGTATTTT.

The chain has TRBV2 and TRBJ1-5; D is unclear. The CDR3 sequence is 12 residues long. V lost 3 bases and J lost 6, with 6 bases in between. Germline V gene data show CDR1 as SNHLY and CDR2 as FYNNEI. The CDR3 region has the DNA TGTGCCAGCAGTGACGGGAGTCAGCCCCAGCATTTT. Residues: CASSDGSQPQHF.

The rearrangement joins TRBV5-1 to TRBJ1-2; 8 positions match TRBD1. After removal of 0 bases from V and 2 bases from J, the junction contained 3 bases not matched to a gene. Germline V CDR1 and CDR2: SGHRS, YFSETQ. The CDR3 is 15 amino acids. The CDR3 region has the DNA TGCGCCAGCAGCTTGGACGGACAGGGCAACTATGGCTACACCTTC. Translating gives CASSLDGQGNYGYTF.

This chain joins TRBV27 and TRBJ1-5; D uncertain. V was trimmed by 0 bases and J by 4 bases, leaving 13 bases between them. The germline V gene encodes CDR1 MNHEY and CDR2 SMNVEV (reference sequence). The CDR3 has 16 amino acids. CDR3 residues: CASSLSPGGRNQPQHF. DNA of the CDR3: TGTGCCAGCAGTTTATCGCCGGGAGGGAGAAATCAGCCCCAGCATTTT.

The V call is TRBV24-1, the J call TRBJ2-4, with TRBD1 matching over 7 bases. Germline trimming cut 5 bases from V and 7 bases from J; bases unmatched to any gene: 4. The CDR3 runs 13 residues. Germline V gene sequence: CDR1 KGHDR, CDR2 SFDVKD. CDR3 sequence: CATSGRDSNIQYF. Written as DNA, the CDR3 is TGTGCCACCAGTGGTAGGGACAGTAACATTCAGTACTTC.

This chain connects TRBV7-2 to TRBJ1-2, with 7 bases identical to TRBD1. Germline V gene sequence: CDR1 SGHTA, CDR2 FQGNSA. Germline trimming cut 2 bases from V and 7 bases from J; bases unmatched to any gene: 4. The CDR3 spans 13 residues. The CDR3 is CASSLFQGGGYTF. The DNA for the CDR3 is TGTGCCAGCAGCTTATTCCAGGGGGGTGGCTACACCTTC.

CDR3 in amino acids: CASSGQDRGSPINIQYF. In DNA form, the CDR3 reads TGTGCCAGCAGCGGTCAGGACAGGGGTTCGCCCATCAACATTCAGTACTTC. The chain has TRBV7-9 and TRBJ2-4, with 9 bases identical to TRBD1. The CDR3 contains 17 residues. V lost 5 bases, J lost 7 bases, and 15 bases stayed unmatched. Germline V CDR1 and CDR2: SEHNR, FQNEAQ (reference sequence).

The rearrangement joins TRBV29-1 to TRBJ1-5, with D perhaps TRBD1 (5 bases). Germline V gives CDR1 SQVTM, CDR2 ANQGSEA. The CDR3 has 14 residues. Trimming shortened V by 6 bases and J by 0 bases, and 12 bases separated the two germline ends. The CDR3 sequence is CSVASGVSNQPQHF. As DNA, the CDR3 is TGCAGCGTGGCCTCGGGGGTTAGCAATCAGCCCCAGCATTTT.

The genes are TRBV15 and TRBJ2-1; 7 bases align to TRBD2. The CDR3 runs to 17 residues. V shed 3 bases and J 7 bases; nucleotides not matched to a gene: 15. Per germline, CDR1 LNHNV and CDR2 YYDKDF (reference sequence). Written as DNA, the CDR3 is TGTGCCACCAGCAGCGGGGAGGGGCGCCCGGCTTGGAATGAGCAGTTCTTC. It encodes CATSSGEGRPAWNEQFF.

This chain connects TRBV6-1 to TRBJ2-7, with TRBD1 matching 9 bases. The CDR3 runs to 15 residues. Per germline, CDR1 MNHNS and CDR2 SASEGT. V trimming: 0 bases; J trimming: 5 bases; junction bases outside the gene matches: 5. Here the CDR3 reads CASSEAQQGAHEQYF. CDR3 DNA sequence: TGTGCCAGCAGTGAAGCGCAACAGGGGGCCCACGAGCAGTACTTC.

V usage is TRBV11-2 and J usage is TRBJ2-5; D uncertain. The CDR3 contains 14 residues. Trimming shortened V by 0 bases and J by 1 base, and 6 bases separated the two germline ends. In germline, CDR1 is SGHAT, CDR2 FQNNGV. This chain's CDR3 is CASSLDPAQETQYF. Here the CDR3 DNA reads TGTGCCAGCAGCTTAGATCCAGCCCAAGAGACCCAGTACTTC.

J is TRBJ2-3 and V is TRBV27; no clear D. The ends were cut back, 2 bases at V and 0 bases at J, with 6 bases in the middle. Germline V gives CDR1 MNHEY, CDR2 SMNVEV (reference sequence). The CDR3 spans 14 residues. Here the CDR3 reads CASSLGVSTDTQYF. In nucleotides, the CDR3 is TGTGCCAGCAGTTTAGGGGTCAGCACAGATACGCAGTATTTT.

The rearrangement links TRBV12-5 to TRBJ1-1; D is ambiguous. From germline, CDR1 is LGHNT and CDR2 FRNRAP. The CDR3 is 13 residues long. V was clipped by 4 bases and J by 4 bases, with 10 bases between them. DNA for the CDR3: TGTGCTAGTGGTTCCCTGGGTCGCACTGAAGCTTTCTTT. Residues: CASGSLGRTEAFF.

The J gene is TRBJ1-1, the V gene TRBV7-6, with D uncertain. V dropped 2 bases and J dropped 1 base, with 11 bases sitting between them. Germline CDR1 SGHVS, CDR2 FNYEAQ. The CDR3 contains 15 residues. The CDR3 DNA sequence: TGTGCCAGCAGCTTACAGCCCGACACGAACACTGAAGCTTTCTTT. It codes for CASSLQPDTNTEAFF.

The V and J genes are TRBV11-2 and TRBJ1-4, with 7 bases identical to TRBD1. J was trimmed by 1 base and V by 2 bases; bases with no gene match: 4. In germline, CDR1 is SGHAT, CDR2 FQNNGV. The CDR3 is 16 amino acids. The CDR3 nucleotides read TGTGCCAGCAGCTTACCAGGGGGAGGAACTAATGAAAAACTGTTTTTT. Amino acids: CASSLPGGGTNEKLFF.

The J gene is TRBJ2-3, the V gene TRBV5-1; 10 positions agree with TRBD1. The CDR3 has 15 residues. Germline V gene lookup returns CDR1 SGHRS and CDR2 YFSETQ. The V and J ends lost 3 bases and 3 bases, in that order; junction bases with no gene match: 4. The CDR3 spells CASSSRTGGTDTQYF. The CDR3 DNA sequence: TGCGCCAGCAGCTCCCGGACAGGGGGGACAGATACGCAGTATTTT.

This chain uses TRBV19 with TRBJ2-2; TRBD1 matches 8 bases. J gave up 1 base and V 7 bases, and 8 bases lay outside the gene matches. The CDR3 extends over 16 amino acids. Germline V gene lookup returns CDR1 LNHDA and CDR2 SQIVND (reference sequence). DNA for the CDR3: TGTGCCAGTACCCCCTTTGGGACAGGGAACACCGGGGAGCTGTTTTTT. Protein product: CASTPFGTGNTGELFF. Variable domain in full (rest from reference TRBV19 and TRBJ2-2): DGGITQSPKYLFRKEGQNVTLSCEQNLNHDAMYWYRQDPGQGLRLIYYSQIVNDFQKGDIAEGYSVSREKKESFPLTVTSAQKNPTAFYLCASTPFGTGNTGELFFGEGSRLTVL.